This T cell receptor beta chain was identified in a study of T cell changes during pregnancy in multiple sclerosis. The protocol was immunoSEQ multiplex PCR, while the TCRdb copy is restricted to in-frame clones and leaves out a portion. The data contain over 70,000 clones, 75% to 95% of them singletons. This CDR3 has 13 amino acids. Trimming pared 5 bases from V and 9 bases from J, leaving 14 bases between. Germline CDR1 reads LGHNT; CDR2 reads FRNRAP. The chain couples TRBV12-5 to TRBJ2-1; D may be TRBD2 (6 bases). The origin of this receptor is a female donor in good health, enrolled as a control in a pregnancy study. The sequenced sample was peripheral blood, obtained in the first trimester of pregnancy. Here the CDR3 reads CASGPSGVSEQFF. For the CDR3, the DNA is TGTGCTAGTGGTCCATCGGGGGTCAGTGAGCAGTTCTTC. The whole variable domain, remainder taken from reference TRBV12-5 and TRBJ2-1, is DARVTQTPRHKVTEMGQEVTMRCQPILGHNTVFWYRQTMMQGLELLAYFRNRAPLDDSGMPKDRFSAEMPDATLATLKIQPSEPRDSAVYFCASGPSGVSEQFFGPGTRLTVL.